This is a list of T cell receptor beta chains from one sample in a study of tumor-infiltrating lymphocytes in oesophageal squamous cell carcinoma. MiXCR was run by TCRdb on the PCR reads, yielding one entry per CDR3 protein. In the table there are more than 3,000 distinct CDR3 sequences, roughly a fifth of which are singletons. Sequencing input: normal esophageal tissue next to the tumor. Receptor source: a male donor with esophageal squamous cell carcinoma. Both conserved end residues are part of each CDR3. D genes are given only for firm matches. Clone size is shown for a subset of rows, as once, few, many or a class of expanded clone.

TRBV12-3/TRBV12-4	TRBJ2-2	medium-sized	TRBD1	TGTGCCAGCAGTTTACACAGGGGTATCACCGGGGAGCTGTTTTTT	CASSLHRGITGELFF
TRBV24-1	TRBJ1-5	many	NA	TGTGCCACCCAGCGGGGTGGGAATCAGCCCCAGCATTTT	CATQRGGNQPQHF
TRBV5-4	TRBJ1-1	many	NA	TGTGCCAGCAGCCCCAACCTGGGGTTTTCCGGCACTGAAGCTTTCTTT	CASSPNLGFSGTEAFF
TRBV19	TRBJ2-5	NA	NA	TGTGCCAGTTCAAGTGTTACCGGTGTGATCCAGTACTTC	CASSSVTGVIQYF
TRBV6-1	TRBJ1-2	many	NA	TGTGCCAGCAGTCTAACGGACTCTGGCTACACCTTC	CASSLTDSGYTF
TRBV15	TRBJ2-7	NA	TRBD1	TGTGCCACCGGCACCCGGGACAGGGTTGGCGAGCAGTACTTC	CATGTRDRVGEQYF
TRBV6-6	TRBJ2-2	many	NA	TGTGCCAGCAGTTACTCGAGGAGGGCCGGGGAGCTGTTTTTT	CASSYSRRAGELFF
TRBV3-1	TRBJ1-5	NA	NA	TGTGCCAGCAGCCAATTAGGGTGTAGCCAGCCCCAGCATTTT	CASSQLGCSQPQHF
TRBV7-9	TRBJ2-5	medium-sized	TRBD1	TGTGCCAGCAGCACAGGGGTTCAGGGAGAGACCCAGTACTTC	CASSTGVQGETQYF
TRBV19	TRBJ1-1	NA	NA	TGTGCCAGTAGTATTGGGTTTTTTCGAGGGCTCCTCTTT	CASSIGFFRGLLF
TRBV11-3	TRBJ1-1	medium-sized	NA	TGTGCCAGCAGCAAGGGGGGTATCGGGGACACTGAAGCTTTCTTT	CASSKGGIGDTEAFF
TRBV28	TRBJ2-7	many	TRBD1	TGTGCCAGCAGTCGCCCGCAGGGACAGGCATACGAGCAGTACTTC	CASSRPQGQAYEQYF
TRBV12-3/TRBV12-4	TRBJ1-6	many	NA	TGTGCCAGCAGGCCGGGGGGGAATTCACCCCTCCACTTT	CASRPGGNSPLHF
TRBV11-2	TRBJ1-1	many	NA	TGTGCCAGCAGCTTGAACGGAGGGGGGGACACTGAAGCTTTCTTT	CASSLNGGGDTEAFF
TRBV20-1	TRBJ2-3	few	NA	TGCAGTGCTAGAGAAGCGGTCAATACGCAGTATTTT	CSAREAVNTQYF
TRBV5-1	TRBJ2-5	NA	NA	TGCGCCAGCAGCTTGCAGGAGACCCAGTACTTC	CASSLQETQYF
TRBV24-1	TRBJ2-2	NA	NA	TGTGCCACCAGTGGGAGTTCTGGGGGGATGAACACCGGGGAGCTGTTTTTT	CATSGSSGGMNTGELFF
TRBV7-8	TRBJ2-7	large	NA	TGTGCCAGCAGCTTAGAACAGGGTGACGAGCAGTACTTC	CASSLEQGDEQYF
TRBV6-1	TRBJ2-3	medium-sized	NA	TGTGCCAGCAGTGAAATCCGTGGGAGACAGGGAGGATTCCATACGCAGTATTTT	CASSEIRGRQGGFHTQYF
TRBV4-2	TRBJ1-2	NA	NA	TGTGCCAGCAGCCAAGATCAGGGGACGAACTATGGCTACACCTTC	CASSQDQGTNYGYTF
TRBV6-2/TRBV6-3	TRBJ2-1	few	TRBD2	TGTGCCAGCAGTTACTCGCTGACTAGCGGGGGGTTGTTGTACAATGAGCAGTTCTTC	CASSYSLTSGGLLYNEQFF
TRBV5-1	TRBJ2-3	NA	TRBD1	TGCGTCAGCAGCTTGATAGGGACAGAGCTGACAGATACGCAGTATTTT	CVSSLIGTELTDTQYF
TRBV4-2	TRBJ1-6	few	NA	TGTGCCAGCAGCGCCCCGACCGGGCAGGTTGGTTCACCCCTCCACTTT	CASSAPTGQVGSPLHF
TRBV6-1	TRBJ2-7	many	TRBD1	TGTGCCAGCAGTGAAGGACAGGGGTTCTCCTACGAGCAGTACTTC	CASSEGQGFSYEQYF